This TCR beta chain is from a study of identical twins listed by TCRdb under 2016. Describing the broader study: The study deep-sequenced TCR alpha and beta repertoires from monozygotic twins, unrelated adults of various ages and cord blood to test whether fetal clonotypes persist. To rule out contamination, replicate twin experiments were performed at different times with different library preparation protocols. Here is what the overall study found, with its caveats: Fewer insertions were carried by abundant cord blood beta clonotypes; a weaker similar trend was observed in young adult naive repertoires, while no such trend was observed in memory repertoires. Recombination models systematically underestimated out-of-frame TCR alpha sharing in monozygotic twins but agreed with sharing between unrelated individuals. Compared with coincidental sharing between unrelated individuals, an excess of low generation-probability sequences was observed among out-of-frame TCR alpha sequences shared between twins. Because the same donors could not be followed over many years, the conclusions depended on cross-sectional statistical analysis. A weaker excess of twin sharing was found in beta out-of-frame sequences because the signal-to-noise ratio was lowered by fewer shared sequences. Zero-insertion analyses could be partly confounded by invariant T cells such as MAIT and iNKT, though diverse VJ usage argued against such confounding for most clonotypes.

This clonotype occurred a few times. Its antigen is not yet known. The sample holds no much larger clone one base away, and base qualities are not on file. The receptor library was made with 5' RACE. The sequencer was an Illumina HiSeq 2000. Template switching added a universal primer binding site, and the final cDNA carried a unique molecular identifier that allowed TCR cDNA molecules to be counted accurately. Specific primers in the conserved constant-segment region were used to synthesize first-strand cDNA for TCR alpha and beta chains. To control for contamination, every cDNA library was double barcoded, receiving both a SMART-Mk sample barcode and Illumina barcodes. TruSeq adapter sequences along with Illumina sample barcodes were introduced in two successive PCR steps. Sequencing of the TCR alpha and beta cDNA libraries was done on the Illumina HiSeq platform using custom primers. Per the original workflow: MiGEC processed the raw reads to extract unique molecular identifiers, while MiXCR was used to determine the CDR3 positions. Recombination models were inferred per individual with the repgenHMM and IGoR tools using an EM algorithm. Shared clonotypes were analyzed with the tcR package in R, and sharing was normalized by the product of cloneset sizes. To study raw recombination without the effects of thymic and clonal selection, out-of-frame nonproductive sequences were analyzed. TCRdb reprocessed the public reads (quality trimming at Q25 with fastp, clone calling with MiXCR) and kept in-frame beta chains. Every distinct CDR3 protein forms one entry, paired with its most common genes and DNA. TCRdb's processing, not the authors', yielded these V and J calls. Here the sample has about 240,000 distinct CDR3 sequences; more than 9% occur a single time. Jointly, the top ten make up 9% to 10% of the sample.

CDR1 and CDR2 are drawn from the germline V gene (reference sequence): DFQATT, SNEGSKA. Inclusive of the bounding cysteine and phenylalanine, the CDR3 is 13 residues long. Kept here is only the CDR3 DNA, which spans 39 bases and is read in frame from base 1. The V end gives up 3 bases and the J end 3 bases, leaving 4 bases in the junction not matched to a gene. Every donor in the study was a healthy Caucasian. Using Miltenyi CD45RO+ enrichment and human naive T-cell isolation kits, memory (CD45RO+) and naive T cells were isolated from PBMC. The V and J segments used are TRBV20-1 and TRBJ2-5; TRBD2 lines up with 7 middle nucleotides. Sequencing was done on a sample of memory T cells sorted from blood. The cell subset or site label, as the study defines it: CD45RO+ enriched T cells. The TCR comes from a man aged 50 to 60 in good health. The DNA reads as follows: TGCAGTGCTAGTAAAGCGGGAAAAGAGACCCAGTACTTC. This is translated as CSASKAGKETQYF.